The present entry profiles one T cell receptor beta chain with its context. These data are taken from a study of blood T cell repertoires in COVID-19. The wider study: The cDNA or gDNA used as material had been derived from T cells, B-cell-depleted T cells, or PBMCs.

This CDR3 spans 17 amino acids. Germline values: CDR1 LNHNV, CDR2 YYDKDF (reference sequence). Deletions cut 1 base from V and 5 bases from J, with 17 bases between. Produced via immunoSEQ multiplex PCR; TCRdb's table is partial and in-frame only. The repertoire holds 60,000 to 70,000 clones, with roughly 82% as singletons. The chain has TRBV15 and TRBJ1-4; no clear D gene. This receptor was taken from a man aged 55 to 69 with acute or convalescent COVID-19. The sample consisted of peripheral blood. The CDR3 here is CATSRAPMTARNEKLFF. In DNA, the CDR3 is TGTGCCACCAGCAGAGCCCCTATGACGGCCAGGAATGAAAAACTGTTTTTT.